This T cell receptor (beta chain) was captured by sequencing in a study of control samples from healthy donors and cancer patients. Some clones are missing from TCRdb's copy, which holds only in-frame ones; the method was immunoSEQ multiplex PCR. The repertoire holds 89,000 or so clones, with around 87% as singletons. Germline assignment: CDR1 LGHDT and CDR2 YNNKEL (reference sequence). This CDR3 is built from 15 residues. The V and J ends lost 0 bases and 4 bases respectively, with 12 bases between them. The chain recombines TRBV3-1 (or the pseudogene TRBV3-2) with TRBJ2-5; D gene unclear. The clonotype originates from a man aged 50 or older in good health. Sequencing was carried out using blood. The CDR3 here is CASSQDWSSGETQYF. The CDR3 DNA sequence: TGTGCCAGCAGCCAAGATTGGAGTAGTGGAGAGACCCAGTACTTC.